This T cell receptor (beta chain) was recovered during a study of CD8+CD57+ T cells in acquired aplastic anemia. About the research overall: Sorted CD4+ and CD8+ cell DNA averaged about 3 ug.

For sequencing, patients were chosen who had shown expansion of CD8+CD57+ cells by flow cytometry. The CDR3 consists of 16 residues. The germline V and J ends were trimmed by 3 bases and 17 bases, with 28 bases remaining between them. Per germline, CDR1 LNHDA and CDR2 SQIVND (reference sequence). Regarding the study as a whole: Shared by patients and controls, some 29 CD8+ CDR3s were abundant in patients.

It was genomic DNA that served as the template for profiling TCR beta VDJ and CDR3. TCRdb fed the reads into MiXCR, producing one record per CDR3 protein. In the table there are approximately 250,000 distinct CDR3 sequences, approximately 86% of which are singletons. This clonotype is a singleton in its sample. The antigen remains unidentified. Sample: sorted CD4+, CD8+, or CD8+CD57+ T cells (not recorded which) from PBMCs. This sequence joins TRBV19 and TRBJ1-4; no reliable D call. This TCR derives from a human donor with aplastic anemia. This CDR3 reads CASSMGDCSNQPQHFF. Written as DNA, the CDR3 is TGTGCCAGTAGTATGGGAGACTGTAGCAATCAGCCCCAACATTTTTTT.